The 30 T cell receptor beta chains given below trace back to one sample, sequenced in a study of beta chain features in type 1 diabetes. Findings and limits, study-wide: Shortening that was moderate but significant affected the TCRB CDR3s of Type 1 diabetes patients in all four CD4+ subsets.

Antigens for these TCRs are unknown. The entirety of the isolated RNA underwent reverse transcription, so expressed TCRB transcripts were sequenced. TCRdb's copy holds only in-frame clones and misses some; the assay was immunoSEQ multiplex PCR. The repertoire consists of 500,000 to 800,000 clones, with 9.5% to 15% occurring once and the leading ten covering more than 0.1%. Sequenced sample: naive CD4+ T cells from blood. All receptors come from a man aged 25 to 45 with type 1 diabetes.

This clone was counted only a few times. CDR3 sequence reads: CASSPFLGRAGNTIYF. Written as DNA, the CDR3 is TGTGCCAGCAGCCCTTTCCTCGGCAGGGCTGGAAACACCATATATTTT. The gene calls are TRBV4-2 and TRBJ1-3; possibly TRBD1 for D (5 bases). Germline CDR1 is LGHNA and CDR2 is YNFKEQ. The CDR3 has 16 residues. V dropped 4 bases and J dropped 2 bases, with 15 bases sitting between them.

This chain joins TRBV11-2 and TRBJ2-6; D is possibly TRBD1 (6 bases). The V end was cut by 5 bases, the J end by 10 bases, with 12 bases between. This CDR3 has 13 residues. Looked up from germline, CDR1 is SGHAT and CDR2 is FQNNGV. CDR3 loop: CASSPGQLNVLTF. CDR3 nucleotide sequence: TGTGCCAGCAGCCCAGGACAGCTTAACGTCCTGACTTTC.

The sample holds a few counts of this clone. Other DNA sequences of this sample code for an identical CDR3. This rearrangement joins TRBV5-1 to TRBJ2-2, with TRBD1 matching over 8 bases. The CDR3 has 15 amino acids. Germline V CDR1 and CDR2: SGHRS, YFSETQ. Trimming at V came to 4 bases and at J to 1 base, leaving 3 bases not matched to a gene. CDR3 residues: CASSPGTGNTGELFF. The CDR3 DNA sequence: TGCGCCAGCAGCCCCGGGACAGGGAACACCGGGGAGCTGTTTTTT.

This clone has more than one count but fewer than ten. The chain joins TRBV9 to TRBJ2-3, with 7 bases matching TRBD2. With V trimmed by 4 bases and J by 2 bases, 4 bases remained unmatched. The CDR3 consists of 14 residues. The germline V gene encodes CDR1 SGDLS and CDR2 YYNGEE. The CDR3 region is CASSLADYTDTQYF. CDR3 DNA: TGTGCCAGCAGCCTAGCGGATTACACAGATACGCAGTATTTT.

CDR3 sequence reads: CASSLSGHREKLFF. DNA of the CDR3: TGCGCCAGCAGCTTGTCGGGACATCGGGAAAAACTGTTTTTT. The chain couples TRBV5-1 to TRBJ1-4, with D possibly being TRBD1 (6 bases). Per germline, CDR1 SGHRS and CDR2 YFSETQ. Trimming shortened V by 1 base and J by 8 bases, and 12 bases separated the two germline ends. There are 14 residues in the CDR3.

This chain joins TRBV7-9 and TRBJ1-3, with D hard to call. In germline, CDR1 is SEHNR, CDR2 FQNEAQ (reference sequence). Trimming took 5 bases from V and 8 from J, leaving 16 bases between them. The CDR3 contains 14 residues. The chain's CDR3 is CASSRDQVGDTIYF. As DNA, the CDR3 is TGTGCCAGCAGCAGAGATCAGGTCGGAGACACCATATATTTT.

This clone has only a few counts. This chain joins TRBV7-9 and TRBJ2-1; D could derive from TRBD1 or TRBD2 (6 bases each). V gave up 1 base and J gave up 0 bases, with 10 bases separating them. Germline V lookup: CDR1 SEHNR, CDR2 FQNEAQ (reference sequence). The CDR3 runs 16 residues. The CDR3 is CASSLVGGPSYNEQFF. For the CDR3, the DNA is TGTGCCAGCAGCTTAGTAGGGGGGCCCTCCTACAATGAGCAGTTCTTC.

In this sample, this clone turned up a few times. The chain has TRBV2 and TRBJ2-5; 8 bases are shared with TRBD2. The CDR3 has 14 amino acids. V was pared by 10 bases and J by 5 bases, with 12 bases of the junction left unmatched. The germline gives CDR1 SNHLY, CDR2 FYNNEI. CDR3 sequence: CATLDGLAAETQYF. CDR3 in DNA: TGTGCCACCCTAGATGGACTAGCCGCTGAGACCCAGTACTTC.

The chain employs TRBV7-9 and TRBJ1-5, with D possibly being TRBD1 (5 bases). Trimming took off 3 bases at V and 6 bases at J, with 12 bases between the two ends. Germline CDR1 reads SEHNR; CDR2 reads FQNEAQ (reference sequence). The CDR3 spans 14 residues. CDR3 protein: CASSLGTPGQPQHF. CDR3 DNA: TGTGCCAGCAGCTTGGGGACCCCGGGTCAGCCCCAGCATTTT. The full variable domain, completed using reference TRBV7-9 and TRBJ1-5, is DTGVSQNPRHKITKRGQNVTFRCDPISEHNRLYWYRQTLGQGPEFLTYFQNEAQLEKSRLLSDRFSAERPKGSFSTLEIQRTEQGDSAMYLCASSLGTPGQPQHFGDGTRLSIL.

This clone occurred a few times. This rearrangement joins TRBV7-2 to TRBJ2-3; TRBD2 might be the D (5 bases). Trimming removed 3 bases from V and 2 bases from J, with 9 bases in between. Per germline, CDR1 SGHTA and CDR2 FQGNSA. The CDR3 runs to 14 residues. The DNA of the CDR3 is TGTGCCAGCAGCTTTACTAGGTACACAGATACGCAGTATTTT. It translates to CASSFTRYTDTQYF.

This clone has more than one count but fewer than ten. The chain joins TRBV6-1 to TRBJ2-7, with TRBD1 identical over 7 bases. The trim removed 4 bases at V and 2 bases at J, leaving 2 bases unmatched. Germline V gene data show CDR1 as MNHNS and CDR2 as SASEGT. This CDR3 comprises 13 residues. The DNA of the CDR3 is TGTGCCAGCAGTGGGGGACAGCCCTACGAGCAGTACTTC. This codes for CASSGGQPYEQYF.

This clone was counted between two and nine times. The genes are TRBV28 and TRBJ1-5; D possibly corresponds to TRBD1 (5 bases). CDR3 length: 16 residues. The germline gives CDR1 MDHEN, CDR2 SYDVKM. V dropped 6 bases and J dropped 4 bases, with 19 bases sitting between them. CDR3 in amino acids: CASRPSSVGHNQPQHF. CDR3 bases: TGTGCCAGCAGACCCTCGTCGGTGGGGCATAATCAGCCCCAGCATTTT.

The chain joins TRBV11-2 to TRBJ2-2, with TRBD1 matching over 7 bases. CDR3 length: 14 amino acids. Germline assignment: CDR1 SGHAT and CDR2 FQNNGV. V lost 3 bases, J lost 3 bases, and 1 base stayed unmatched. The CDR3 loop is CASSFQGDTGELFF. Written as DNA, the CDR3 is TGTGCCAGCAGCTTCCAGGGGGACACCGGGGAGCTGTTTTTT.

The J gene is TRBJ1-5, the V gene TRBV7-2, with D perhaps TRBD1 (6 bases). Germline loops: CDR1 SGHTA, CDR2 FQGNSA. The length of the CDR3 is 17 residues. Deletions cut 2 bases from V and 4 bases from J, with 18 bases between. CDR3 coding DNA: TGTGCCAGCAGCTTACTCAGCAGCAGGGGCCGAAATCAGCCCCAGCATTTT. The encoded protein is CASSLLSSRGRNQPQHF.

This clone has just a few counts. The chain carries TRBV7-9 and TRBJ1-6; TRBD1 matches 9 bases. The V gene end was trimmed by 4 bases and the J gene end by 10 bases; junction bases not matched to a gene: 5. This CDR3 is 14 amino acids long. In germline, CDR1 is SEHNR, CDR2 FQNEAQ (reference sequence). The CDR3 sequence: CASSSGTGISPLHF. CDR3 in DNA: TGTGCCAGCAGCTCCGGGACAGGGATCTCACCCCTCCACTTT.

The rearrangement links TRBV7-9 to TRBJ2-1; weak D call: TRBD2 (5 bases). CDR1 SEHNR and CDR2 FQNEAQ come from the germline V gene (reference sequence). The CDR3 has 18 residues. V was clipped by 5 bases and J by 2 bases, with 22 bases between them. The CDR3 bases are TGTGCCAGCAGCCCTCCGTTGAGAGGACTGCTTACCTACAATGAGCAGTTCTTC. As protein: CASSPPLRGLLTYNEQFF.

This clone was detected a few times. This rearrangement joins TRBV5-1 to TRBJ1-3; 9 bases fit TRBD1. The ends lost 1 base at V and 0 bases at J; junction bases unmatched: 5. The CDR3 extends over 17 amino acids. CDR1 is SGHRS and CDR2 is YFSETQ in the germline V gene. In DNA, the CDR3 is TGCGCCAGCAGCTTGACCGGGACAGGGAGCTCTGGAAACACCATATATTTT. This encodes CASSLTGTGSSGNTIYF.

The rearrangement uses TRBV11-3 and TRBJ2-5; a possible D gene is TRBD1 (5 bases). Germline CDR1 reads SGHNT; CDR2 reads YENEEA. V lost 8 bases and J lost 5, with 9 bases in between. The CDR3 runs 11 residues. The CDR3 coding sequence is TGTGCCAGCCAGGGTTCGGAGACCCAGTACTTC. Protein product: CASQGSETQYF.

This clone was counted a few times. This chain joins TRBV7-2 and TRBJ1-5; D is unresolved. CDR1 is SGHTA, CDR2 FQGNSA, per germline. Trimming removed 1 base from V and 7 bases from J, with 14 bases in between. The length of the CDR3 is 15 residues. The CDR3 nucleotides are TGTGCCAGCAGCTTAGTTACAGCAGATCGCCAGCCCCAGCATTTT. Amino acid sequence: CASSLVTADRQPQHF. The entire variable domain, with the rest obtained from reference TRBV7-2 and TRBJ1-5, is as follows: GAGVSQSPSNKVTEKGKDVELRCDPISGHTALYWYRQSLGQGLEFLIYFQGNSAPDKSGLPSDRFSAERTGGSVSTLTIQRTQQEDSAVYLCASSLVTADRQPQHFGDGTRLSIL.

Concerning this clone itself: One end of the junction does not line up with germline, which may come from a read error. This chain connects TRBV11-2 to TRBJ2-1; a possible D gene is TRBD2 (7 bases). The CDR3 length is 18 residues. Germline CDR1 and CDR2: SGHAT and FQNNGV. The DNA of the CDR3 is TGTGCCAGCAGCGTAGATACAGGGAGGGCCCGCTCTTACAATGAGCAGTTCTTC. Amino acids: CASSVDTGRARSYNEQFF.

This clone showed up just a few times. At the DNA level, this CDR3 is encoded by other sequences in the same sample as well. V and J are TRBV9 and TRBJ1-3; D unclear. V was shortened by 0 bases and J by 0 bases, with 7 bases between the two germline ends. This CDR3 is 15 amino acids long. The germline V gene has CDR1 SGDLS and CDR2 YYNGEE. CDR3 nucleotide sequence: TGTGCCAGCAGCGTAGCGGCTTCCTCTGGAAACACCATATATTTT. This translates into CASSVAASSGNTIYF.

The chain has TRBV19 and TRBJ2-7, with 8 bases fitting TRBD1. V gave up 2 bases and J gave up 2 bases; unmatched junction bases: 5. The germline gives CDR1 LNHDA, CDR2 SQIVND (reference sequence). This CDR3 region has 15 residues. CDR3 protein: CASSIQPGQAYEQYF. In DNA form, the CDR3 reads TGTGCCAGTAGTATACAGCCGGGACAGGCCTACGAGCAGTACTTC.

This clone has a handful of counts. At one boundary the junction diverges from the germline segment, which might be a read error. CDR3 nucleotide sequence: TGTGCCAGCAACTTACAGGGGGCCTATGGCTACACCTTC. Amino acid sequence: CASNLQGAYGYTF. The chain joins TRBV7-9 to TRBJ1-2; 9 bases are a match to TRBD1. CDR1 is SEHNR and CDR2 is FQNEAQ in the germline V gene (reference sequence). The CDR3 extends over 13 amino acids. Full variable domain (remainder filled in from reference TRBV7-9 and TRBJ1-2): DTGVSQNPRHKITKRGQNVTFRCDPISEHNRLYWYRQTLGQGPEFLTYFQNEAQLEKSRLLSDRFSAERPKGSFSTLEIQRTEQGDSAMYLCASNLQGAYGYTFGSGTRLTVV.

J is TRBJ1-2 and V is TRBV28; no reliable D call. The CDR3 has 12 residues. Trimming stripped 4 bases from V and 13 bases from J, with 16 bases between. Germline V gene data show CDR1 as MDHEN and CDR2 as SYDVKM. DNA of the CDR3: TGTGCCAGCAGTTGGGAACGCAACTTCTCCACCTTC. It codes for CASSWERNFSTF.

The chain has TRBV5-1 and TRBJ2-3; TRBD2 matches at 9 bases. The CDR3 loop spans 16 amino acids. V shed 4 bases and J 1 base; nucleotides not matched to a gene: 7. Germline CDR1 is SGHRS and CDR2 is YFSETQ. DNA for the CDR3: TGCGCCAGCAGCGGATGGACTAGCGTTGGCACAGATACGCAGTATTTT. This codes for CASSGWTSVGTDTQYF.

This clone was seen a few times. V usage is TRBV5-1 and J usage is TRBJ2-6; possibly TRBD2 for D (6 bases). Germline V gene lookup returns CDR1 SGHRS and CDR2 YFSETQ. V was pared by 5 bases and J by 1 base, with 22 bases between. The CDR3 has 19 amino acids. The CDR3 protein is CASRAAGTEGWSGANVLTF. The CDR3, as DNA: TGCGCCAGCAGGGCCGCCGGGACGGAGGGTTGGTCTGGGGCCAACGTCCTGACTTTC.

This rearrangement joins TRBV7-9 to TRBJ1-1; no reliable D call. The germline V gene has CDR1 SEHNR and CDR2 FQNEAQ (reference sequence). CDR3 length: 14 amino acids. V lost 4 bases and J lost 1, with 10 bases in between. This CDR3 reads CASSSKIKNTEAFF. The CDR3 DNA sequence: TGTGCCAGCAGCTCAAAGATCAAGAACACTGAAGCTTTCTTT.

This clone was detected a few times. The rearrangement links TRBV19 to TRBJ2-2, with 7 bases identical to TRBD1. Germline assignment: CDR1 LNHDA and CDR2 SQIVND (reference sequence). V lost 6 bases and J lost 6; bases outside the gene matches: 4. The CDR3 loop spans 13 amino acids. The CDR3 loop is CASRAQGPGELFF. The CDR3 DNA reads TGTGCCAGTAGAGCACAGGGGCCCGGGGAGCTGTTTTTT.

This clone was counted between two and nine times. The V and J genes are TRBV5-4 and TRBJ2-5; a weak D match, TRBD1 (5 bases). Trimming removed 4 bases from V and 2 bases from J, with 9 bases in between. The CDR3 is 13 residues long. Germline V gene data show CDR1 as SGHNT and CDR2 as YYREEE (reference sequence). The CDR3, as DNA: TGTGCCAGCAGCCGAGGACAACAAGAGACCCAGTACTTC. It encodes CASSRGQQETQYF.

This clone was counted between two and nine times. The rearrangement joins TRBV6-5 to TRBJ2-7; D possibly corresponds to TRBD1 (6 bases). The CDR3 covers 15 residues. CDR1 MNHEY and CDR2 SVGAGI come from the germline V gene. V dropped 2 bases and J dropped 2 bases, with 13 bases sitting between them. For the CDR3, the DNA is TGTGCCAGCAGTTACACCTCGGGACACCCCTACGAGCAGTACTTC. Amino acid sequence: CASSYTSGHPYEQYF.